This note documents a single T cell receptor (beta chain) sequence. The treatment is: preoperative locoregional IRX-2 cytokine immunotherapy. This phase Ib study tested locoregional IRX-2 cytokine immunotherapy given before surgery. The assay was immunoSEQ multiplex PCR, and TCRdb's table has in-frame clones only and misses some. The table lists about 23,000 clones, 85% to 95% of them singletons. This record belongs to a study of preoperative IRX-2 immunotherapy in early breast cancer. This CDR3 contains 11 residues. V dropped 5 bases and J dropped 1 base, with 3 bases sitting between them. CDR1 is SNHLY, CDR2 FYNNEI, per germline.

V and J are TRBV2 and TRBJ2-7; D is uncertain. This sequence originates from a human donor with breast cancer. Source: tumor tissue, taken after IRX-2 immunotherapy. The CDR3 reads CASSRSYEQYF. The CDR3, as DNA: TGTGCCAGCAGTAGGTCCTACGAGCAGTACTTC.